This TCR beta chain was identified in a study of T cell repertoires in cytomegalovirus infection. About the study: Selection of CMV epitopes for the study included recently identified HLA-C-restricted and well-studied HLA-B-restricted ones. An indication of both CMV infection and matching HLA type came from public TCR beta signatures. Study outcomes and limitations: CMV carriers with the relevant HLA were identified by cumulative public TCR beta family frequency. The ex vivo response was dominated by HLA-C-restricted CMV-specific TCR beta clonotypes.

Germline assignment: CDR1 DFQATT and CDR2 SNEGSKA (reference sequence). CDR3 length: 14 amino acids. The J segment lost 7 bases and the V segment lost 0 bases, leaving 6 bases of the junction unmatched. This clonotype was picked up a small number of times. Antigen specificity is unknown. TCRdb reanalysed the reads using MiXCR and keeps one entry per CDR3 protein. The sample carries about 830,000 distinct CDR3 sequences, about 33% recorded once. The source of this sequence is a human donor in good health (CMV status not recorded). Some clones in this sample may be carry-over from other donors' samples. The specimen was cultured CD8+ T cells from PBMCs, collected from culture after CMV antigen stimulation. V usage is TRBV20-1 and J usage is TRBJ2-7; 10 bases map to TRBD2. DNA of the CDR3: TGCAGTGCTAGAGAGAGCGGGGGGGCCCGGGAGCAGTACTTC. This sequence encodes CSARESGGAREQYF.